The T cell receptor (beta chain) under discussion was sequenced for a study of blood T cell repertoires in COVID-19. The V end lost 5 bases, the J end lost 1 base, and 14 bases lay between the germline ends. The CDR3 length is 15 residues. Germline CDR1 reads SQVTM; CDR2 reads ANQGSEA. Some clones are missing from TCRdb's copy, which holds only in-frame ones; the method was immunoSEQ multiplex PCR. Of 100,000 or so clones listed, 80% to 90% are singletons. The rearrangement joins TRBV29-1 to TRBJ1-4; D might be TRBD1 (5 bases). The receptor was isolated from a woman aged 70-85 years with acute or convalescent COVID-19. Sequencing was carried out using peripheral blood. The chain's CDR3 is CSVMGTTGTNEKLFF. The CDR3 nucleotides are TGCAGCGTTATGGGTACTACAGGAACTAATGAAAAACTGTTTTTT.